These T cell receptor beta chains were read from a single sample in a study of cytomegalovirus exposure and HLA in healthy donors. The assay was immunoSEQ multiplex PCR, and TCRdb's table has in-frame clones only and misses some. Of around 160,000 clones listed, about 90% are singletons. Sequenced material: PBMCs. The receptors come from a woman aged 18-35 years in good health and CMV-seropositive. CDR3s include the opening cysteine and the closing phenylalanine or tryptophan. A D gene is named only where the DNA matches it firmly. Expanded clones get a size class; other rows say once, few or many, or leave the size out.

j_gene: TRBJ2-2
abundance: NA
v_gene: TRBV5-4
len: 14
d_gene: NA
CDR3aa: CASSSQTRPGELFF
CDR3nt: TGTGCCAGCAGCTCTCAGACTAGACCCGGGGAGCTGTTTTTT

j_gene: TRBJ1-1
abundance: NA
v_gene: TRBV7-2
len: 14
d_gene: TRBD1
CDR3aa: CASSLARGRTEAFF
CDR3nt: TGTGCCAGCAGCTTAGCGAGGGGGCGAACTGAAGCTTTCTTT

j_gene: TRBJ1-1
abundance: NA
v_gene: TRBV20-1
len: 11
d_gene: NA
CDR3aa: CSASPITEAFF
CDR3nt: TGCAGTGCTAGTCCCATCACTGAAGCTTTCTTT

j_gene: TRBJ2-2
abundance: NA
v_gene: TRBV15
len: 16
d_gene: NA
CDR3aa: CATSSSGGANTGELFF
CDR3nt: TGTGCCACCAGCAGCTCAGGCGGGGCGAACACCGGGGAGCTGTTTTTT

j_gene: TRBJ2-1
abundance: many
v_gene: TRBV6-6
len: 12
d_gene: NA
CDR3aa: CASGQFYNEQFF
CDR3nt: TGTGCCAGCGGACAGTTCTACAATGAGCAGTTCTTC

j_gene: TRBJ2-3
abundance: once
v_gene: TRBV5-4
len: 16
d_gene: TRBD2
CDR3aa: CASSPPKQREADTQYF
CDR3nt: TGTGCCAGCAGCCCCCCGAAGCAGCGGGAGGCAGATACGCAGTATTTT

j_gene: TRBJ2-7
abundance: NA
v_gene: TRBV5-1
len: 15
d_gene: TRBD1
CDR3aa: CASRLSGTAAYEQYF
CDR3nt: TGCGCCAGCAGGTTGTCCGGGACAGCTGCCTACGAGCAGTACTTC

j_gene: TRBJ2-7
abundance: NA
v_gene: TRBV10-3
len: 17
d_gene: TRBD2
CDR3aa: CAISEEGLAGIPYEQYF
CDR3nt: TGTGCCATCAGTGAGGAGGGACTAGCGGGAATCCCCTACGAGCAGTACTTC

j_gene: TRBJ1-2
abundance: NA
v_gene: TRBV27
len: 15
d_gene: TRBD1
CDR3aa: CASRYGQGAFYGYTF
CDR3nt: TGTGCCAGCAGATATGGACAGGGGGCTTTCTATGGCTACACCTTC

j_gene: TRBJ2-1
abundance: NA
v_gene: TRBV9
len: 14
d_gene: NA
CDR3aa: CASSEGGPVNEQFF
CDR3nt: TGTGCCAGCAGCGAGGGGGGGCCGGTAAATGAGCAGTTCTTC

j_gene: TRBJ2-7
abundance: NA
v_gene: TRBV5-5
len: 16
d_gene: NA
CDR3aa: CASSGAPGPSSYEQYF
CDR3nt: TGTGCCAGCAGCGGGGCTCCCGGGCCCAGCTCCTACGAGCAGTACTTC

j_gene: TRBJ2-7
abundance: NA
v_gene: TRBV6-6
len: 13
d_gene: TRBD2
CDR3aa: CASVAGGGYEQYF
CDR3nt: TGTGCCAGCGTGGCGGGAGGCGGGTACGAGCAGTACTTC

j_gene: TRBJ2-5
abundance: NA
v_gene: TRBV25-1
len: 16
d_gene: TRBD1
CDR3aa: CASSEGARGQGETQYF
CDR3nt: TGTGCCAGCAGTGAAGGGGCAAGGGGGCAGGGGGAGACCCAGTACTTC

j_gene: TRBJ2-7
abundance: NA
v_gene: TRBV7-2
len: 16
d_gene: TRBD2
CDR3aa: CASSRTRTSGVYEQYF
CDR3nt: TGTGCCAGCAGCCGAACCCGGACTAGCGGAGTGTACGAGCAGTACTTC

j_gene: TRBJ2-3
abundance: NA
v_gene: TRBV7-9
len: 12
d_gene: NA
CDR3aa: CASSEDTDTQYF
CDR3nt: TGTGCCAGCAGCGAGGACACAGATACGCAGTATTTT

j_gene: TRBJ2-2
abundance: NA
v_gene: TRBV29-1
len: 13
d_gene: NA
CDR3aa: CSVGGEDTGELFF
CDR3nt: TGCAGCGTCGGCGGGGAGGACACCGGGGAGCTGTTTTTT

j_gene: TRBJ2-3
abundance: NA
v_gene: TRBV9
len: 16
d_gene: TRBD2
CDR3aa: CASSVGSSGDTDTQYF
CDR3nt: TGTGCCAGCAGCGTGGGGTCTAGCGGGGACACAGATACGCAGTATTTT

j_gene: TRBJ1-5
abundance: NA
v_gene: TRBV7-2
len: 14
d_gene: NA
CDR3aa: CASSFDKTNQPQHF
CDR3nt: TGTGCCAGCAGCTTCGACAAGACCAATCAGCCCCAGCATTTT

j_gene: TRBJ2-3
abundance: NA
v_gene: TRBV28
len: 15
d_gene: TRBD2
CDR3aa: CASSILAGGTDTQYF
CDR3nt: TGTGCCAGCAGTATACTAGCGGGAGGGACAGATACGCAGTATTTT

j_gene: TRBJ2-7
abundance: NA
v_gene: TRBV18
len: 13
d_gene: NA
CDR3aa: CASSPPGEYEQYF
CDR3nt: TGTGCCAGCTCACCGCCAGGGGAGTACGAGCAGTACTTC

j_gene: TRBJ2-7
abundance: NA
v_gene: TRBV6-5
len: 14
d_gene: NA
CDR3aa: CASHTRAGSYEQYF
CDR3nt: TGTGCCAGCCATACTAGGGCGGGCTCCTACGAGCAGTACTTC

j_gene: TRBJ2-5
abundance: NA
v_gene: TRBV19
len: 12
d_gene: NA
CDR3aa: CASSIGGETQYF
CDR3nt: TGTGCCAGTAGTATAGGAGGAGAGACCCAGTACTTC

j_gene: TRBJ2-3
abundance: NA
v_gene: TRBV5-4
len: 16
d_gene: TRBD2
CDR3aa: CASSLRASGVTDTQYF
CDR3nt: TGTGCCAGCAGCTTGCGAGCTAGCGGGGTCACAGATACGCAGTATTTT

j_gene: TRBJ2-7
abundance: NA
v_gene: TRBV6-5
len: 12
d_gene: NA
CDR3aa: CASSYQGREQYF
CDR3nt: TGTGCCAGCAGTTACCAGGGTCGCGAGCAGTACTTC